A single sample is the source of the 23 T cell receptor beta chains below, sequenced in a study of CD8+ T cells in alopecia areata. Treatment specified: oral pan-JAK inhibitor, 5-10 mg twice daily. Sequencing templates came from extracted RNA that was reverse transcribed into cDNA. TCRdb keeps only in-frame clones here, not all; method: immunoSEQ multiplex PCR. The table has some 180,000 clones, 51% seen once. Specimen: CD8+ T cells sorted from blood, collected around week 54, from a patient treated with tofacitinib. The source of these receptors is a human donor with alopecia areata.

V gene TRBV2 combines with J gene TRBJ2-7; 7 bases match TRBD1. There are 16 residues in the CDR3. The J segment lost 4 bases and the V segment lost 6 bases, leaving 15 bases of the junction unmatched. Per germline, CDR1 SNHLY and CDR2 FYNNEI. The chain's CDR3 is CASRKQGMENFYEQYF. CDR3 DNA sequence: TGTGCCAGCAGGAAACAGGGGATGGAGAACTTTTACGAGCAGTACTTC.

This clone turned up a few times. The chain has TRBV13 and TRBJ2-2, with TRBD1 identical over 7 bases. The germline gives CDR1 PRHDT, CDR2 FYEKMQ (reference sequence). Germline trimming cut 5 bases from V and 5 bases from J; bases unmatched to any gene: 5. This CDR3 comprises 14 residues. CDR3 sequence (DNA): TGTGCCAGCAGCCGAACGGACAGGACCGGGGAGCTGTTTTTT. Encoded protein: CASSRTDRTGELFF.

The gene calls are TRBV29-1 and TRBJ1-5; 10 positions agree with TRBD1. The V gene's germline CDR1 is SQVTM and CDR2 ANQGSEA. This CDR3 is 15 amino acids long. J lost 5 bases, V lost 6 bases, and 10 bases had no gene match. DNA for the CDR3: TGCAGCGTGAGGGACAGGGGCGGGTTTGATCAGCCCCAGCATTTT. Translation gives CSVRDRGGFDQPQHF.

V usage is TRBV7-8 and J usage is TRBJ1-4; TRBD1 is a possible D gene (6 bases). Germline loops: CDR1 SGHVS, CDR2 FQNEAQ. Trimming pared 2 bases from V and 5 bases from J, leaving 9 bases between. This CDR3 is 14 amino acids long. CDR3 DNA sequence: TGTGCCAGCAGCTTACGACAGGAGAATGAAAAACTGTTTTTT. It specifies CASSLRQENEKLFF.

The chain has TRBV18 and TRBJ1-1; 7 bases map to TRBD1. Germline V gives CDR1 KGHSH, CDR2 LQKENI. The length of the CDR3 is 16 residues. V lost 3 bases, J lost 4 bases, and 11 bases stayed unmatched. CDR3 nucleotides: TGTGCCAGCTCACCTCTCAACAGGGGCAGGACCACTGAAGCTTTCTTT. It specifies CASSPLNRGRTTEAFF.

J is TRBJ2-2 and V is TRBV27; D is tentatively TRBD1 or TRBD2 (6 bases each). CDR1 and CDR2 from the germline V gene are MNHEY and SMNVEV (reference sequence). Trimming took off 7 bases at V and 5 bases at J, with 11 bases between the two ends. The CDR3 contains 13 residues. CDR3 protein: CASTEGGTGELFF. DNA of the CDR3: TGTGCCAGCACGGAGGGGGGAACCGGGGAGCTGTTTTTT.

This rearrangement joins TRBV12-5 to TRBJ2-5; 13 positions match TRBD2. Trimming took 2 bases from V and 0 from J; bases not matched to a gene: 9. CDR1 and CDR2 from the germline V gene are LGHNT and FRNRAP. This CDR3 contains 19 residues. CDR3 sequence reads: CASGLLYRGTSGDQETQYF. Written as DNA, the CDR3 is TGTGCTAGTGGTTTGCTTTACCGTGGGACTAGCGGGGACCAAGAGACCCAGTACTTC. The full variable domain, rest sourced from reference TRBV12-5 and TRBJ2-5, is DARVTQTPRHKVTEMGQEVTMRCQPILGHNTVFWYRQTMMQGLELLAYFRNRAPLDDSGMPKDRFSAEMPDATLATLKIQPSEPRDSAVYFCASGLLYRGTSGDQETQYFGPGTRLLVL.

This clone appeared once. The V call is TRBV2, the J call TRBJ2-1; D may match TRBD1 or TRBD2 (5 bases each). The CDR3 is 14 residues long. Germline-derived CDR1 and CDR2 are SNHLY and FYNNEI. Deletions cut 5 bases from V and 6 bases from J, with 14 bases between. This chain's CDR3 is CASSIAGGLNEQFF. CDR3 bases: TGTGCCAGCAGTATAGCTGGGGGTCTCAATGAGCAGTTCTTC.

This rearrangement joins TRBV7-8 to TRBJ1-2; maybe TRBD1 (6 bases). CDR3 length: 15 residues. Germline V gives CDR1 SGHVS, CDR2 FQNEAQ. With 1 base removed from V and 1 base from J, the gap between germline ends came to 10 bases. The CDR3: CASSLVGGLNYGYTF. For the CDR3, the DNA is TGTGCCAGCAGCTTAGTTGGGGGCCTTAACTATGGCTACACCTTC.

The rearrangement links TRBV7-2 to TRBJ1-6; TRBD1 matches at 10 bases. V lost 4 bases to trimming and J lost 7 bases; unmatched junction nucleotides: 4. This CDR3 comprises 15 residues. Germline loops: CDR1 SGHTA, CDR2 FQGNSA. In nucleotides, the CDR3 is TGTGCCAGCAGCTCCGCGGGACAGGGGAATTCACCCCTCCACTTT. Translated: CASSSAGQGNSPLHF. Filled out from reference TRBV7-2 and TRBJ1-6, the complete variable domain reads GAGVSQSPSNKVTEKGKDVELRCDPISGHTALYWYRQSLGQGLEFLIYFQGNSAPDKSGLPSDRFSAERTGGSVSTLTIQRTQQEDSAVYLCASSSAGQGNSPLHFGNGTRLTVT.

The V call is TRBV4-3, the J call TRBJ1-2, with 9 bases that match TRBD1. Germline CDR1 is LGHNA and CDR2 is YSLEER. The V segment lost 3 bases and the J segment 5 bases; nucleotides outside the gene matches: 7. The CDR3 loop spans 15 amino acids. The DNA of the CDR3 is TGCGCCAGCAGCCATCTTCAGACAGGGGGTTATGGCTACACCTTC. Its protein is CASSHLQTGGYGYTF.

The chain couples TRBV2 to TRBJ2-6; D gene uncertain. The CDR3 is made up of 14 amino acids. The germline V gene encodes CDR1 SNHLY and CDR2 FYNNEI. V was trimmed by 2 bases and J by 1 base, leaving 3 bases between them. CDR3 nucleotide sequence: TGTGCCAGCAGTGAATGGTCTGGGGCCAACGTCCTGACTTTC. This codes for CASSEWSGANVLTF.

The chain employs TRBV4-1 and TRBJ2-3; D is uncertain. Germline CDR1 reads MGHRA; CDR2 reads YSYEKL. V was cut by 0 bases and J by 3 bases, with 7 bases left in between. The CDR3 spans 14 residues. CDR3 bases: TGCGCCAGCAGCCAAGATGGTAGGACAGATACGCAGTATTTT. This codes for CASSQDGRTDTQYF.

The chain employs TRBV30 and TRBJ2-7; 11 bases are a match to TRBD1. The CDR3 consists of 14 residues. Per germline, CDR1 GTSNPN and CDR2 SVGIG (reference sequence). The V gene end was trimmed by 0 bases and the J gene end by 3 bases; junction bases not matched to a gene: 1. In DNA form, the CDR3 reads TGTGCCTGGAGTGTAGGGACAGGGGGCTACGAGCAGTACTTC. Translation: CAWSVGTGGYEQYF.

This clone has a handful of counts. V and J are TRBV6-5 and TRBJ1-1; D might be TRBD1 (5 bases). This CDR3 is built from 15 residues. V lost 2 bases to trimming and J lost 5 bases, with 15 bases between them. Germline CDR1 reads MNHEY; CDR2 reads SVGAGI. In nucleotides, the CDR3 is TGTGCCAGCAGTTACCTAGCGGGGGGGAAGACTGAAGCTTTCTTT. Its protein is CASSYLAGGKTEAFF.

The V and J genes are TRBV25-1 and TRBJ2-1; 9 bases fit TRBD1. CDR3 length: 14 residues. The V gene end was trimmed by 5 bases and the J gene end by 6 bases; junction bases not matched to a gene: 5. The V gene's germline CDR1 is MGHDK and CDR2 SYGVNS. This CDR3 is CASSLQGAGNEQFF. In DNA form, the CDR3 reads TGTGCCAGCAGTTTACAGGGGGCAGGCAATGAGCAGTTCTTC.

The rearrangement links TRBV7-9 to TRBJ1-2; no reliable D call. Deletions cut 1 base from V and 5 bases from J, with 11 bases between. CDR3 length: 14 residues. From germline, CDR1 is SEHNR and CDR2 FQNEAQ (reference sequence). The CDR3 DNA reads TGTGCCAGCAGCTTAGGGACGGTGAAGTATGGCTACACCTTC. Protein product: CASSLGTVKYGYTF.

As to this clone: At one end the junction does not follow the germline gene, possibly because of a read error. This chain joins TRBV5-4 and TRBJ2-7; maybe TRBD1 (6 bases). Per the germline V gene, CDR1 is SGHNT and CDR2 is YYREEE (reference sequence). This CDR3 comprises 13 residues. CDR3 region: CASSPDLGGAEDF. As DNA, the CDR3 is TGTGCCAGCAGCCCAGACCTAGGGGGAGCAGAGGACTTC.

This clone was recorded only once. The genes are TRBV5-1 and TRBJ2-1, with 7 nucleotides matching TRBD1. Germline V gene sequence: CDR1 SGHRS, CDR2 YFSETQ. V lost 4 bases, J lost 2 bases, and 6 bases stayed unmatched. The CDR3 is 15 amino acids. In DNA, the CDR3 is TGCGCCAGCAGCCCGCGGACAGGCCCCTACAATGAGCAGTTCTTC. It is translated as CASSPRTGPYNEQFF.

Only a few counts were recorded for this clone. The chain is built from TRBV5-4 and TRBJ2-5; 7 bases are shared with TRBD2. The J segment lost 1 base and the V segment lost 4 bases, leaving 10 bases of the junction unmatched. Germline V CDR1 and CDR2: SGHNT, YYREEE (reference sequence). The CDR3 covers 16 residues. CDR3 amino acids: CASSPGVAGTQETQYF. The CDR3 DNA sequence: TGTGCCAGCAGCCCCGGGGTAGCGGGCACCCAAGAGACCCAGTACTTC.

The V gene is TRBV4-1, the J gene TRBJ2-7; D remains ambiguous. Trimming took 1 base from V and 4 from J, leaving 8 bases between them. The CDR3 has 13 amino acids. Per the germline V gene, CDR1 is MGHRA and CDR2 is YSYEKL. As DNA, the CDR3 is TGCGCCAGCAGCCAAGGAACCTATTACGAGCAGTACTTC. Encoded protein: CASSQGTYYEQYF.

This clone was counted a single time. The genes are TRBV6-5 and TRBJ1-5; 9 bases are shared with TRBD1. CDR3 length: 15 residues. Germline V lookup: CDR1 MNHEY, CDR2 SVGAGI. Losses at the gene ends were 4 bases for V and 6 bases for J; bases not matched to a gene: 7. The CDR3 is CASSSPGQGGQPQHF. The CDR3 DNA sequence: TGTGCCAGCAGTTCCCCGGGACAGGGTGGTCAGCCCCAGCATTTT.

This clone was seen at least ten times. This chain links TRBV11-2 with TRBJ2-3, with TRBD2 matching 10 bases. After removal of 1 base from V and 5 bases from J, the junction contained 6 bases not matched to a gene. This CDR3 has 16 residues. CDR1 is SGHAT, CDR2 FQNNGV, per germline. The DNA of the CDR3 is TGTGCCAGCAGCTTAGTAGCGGGGGGCGGGGGAGATACGCAGTATTTT. It translates to CASSLVAGGGGDTQYF.